These T cell receptor beta chains were read from a single sample in a study of tumor-infiltrating lymphocytes in primary liver carcinoma. Each CDR3 protein gets one entry after TCRdb re-called the multiplex PCR reads with MiXCR. The data contain about 120,000 distinct CDR3 sequences, about two thirds of them singletons. The sequenced material came from tumor-adjacent normal liver tissue. Receptors were obtained from a woman aged 60 to 75 with primary liver carcinoma and hepatitis B virus infection. CDR3s include the opening cysteine and the closing phenylalanine or tryptophan. A D gene is named only where the DNA matches it firmly. Some rows have no size entry. The others give once, few or many, or a class for an expanded clone.

clone_size: .
j_call: TRBJ2-2
v_call: TRBV28
d_call: .
cdr3_nt: TGTGCCAACAGGGAAAGAACAGGATACACCGGGGAGCTGTTTTTT
cdr3_aa: CANRERTGYTGELFF

clone_size: many
j_call: TRBJ1-1
v_call: TRBV29-1
d_call: TRBD1
cdr3_nt: TGCAGCGTCGAGGACAGGGGTCGAGCTTTCTTT
cdr3_aa: CSVEDRGRAFF

clone_size: .
j_call: TRBJ2-5
v_call: TRBV5-5
d_call: .
cdr3_nt: TGTGCCAATAGCCCACCGGAAGGGAGCTACCAAGAGACCCAGTACTTC
cdr3_aa: CANSPPEGSYQETQYF

clone_size: .
j_call: TRBJ2-1
v_call: TRBV12-3/TRBV12-4
d_call: TRBD1
cdr3_nt: TGTCCCAGCAGTATAGGGACAGAGCATTTCTTC
cdr3_aa: CPSSIGTEHFF

clone_size: many
j_call: TRBJ2-3
v_call: TRBV28
d_call: TRBD1
cdr3_nt: TGTGCCAGCAGTTTAACGCCCCAGGGCAGGGGGTTCACAGATACGCAGTATTTT
cdr3_aa: CASSLTPQGRGFTDTQYF

clone_size: .
j_call: TRBJ2-1
v_call: TRBV5-1
d_call: TRBD2
cdr3_nt: TGCGACACCACGCTAGCGGGAATAGGGAATGAGCAGTTCTTC
cdr3_aa: CDTTLAGIGNEQFF

clone_size: .
j_call: TRBJ2-2
v_call: TRBV19
d_call: TRBD2
cdr3_nt: TGTGCCAGTAGTCCCAGGACTAGCCGCACCGGGGAGCTGTTTTTT
cdr3_aa: CASSPRTSRTGELFF

clone_size: .
j_call: TRBJ2-1
v_call: TRBV29-1
d_call: .
cdr3_nt: TGCAGCGCCGTCGGGTTCCACAATGAGCAGTTCTTC
cdr3_aa: CSAVGFHNEQFF

clone_size: .
j_call: TRBJ2-3
v_call: TRBV7-8
d_call: .
cdr3_nt: TGTGTCAGCAGCACAAGCGGGCTTTCTAGCACAGATACGCAGTATTTT
cdr3_aa: CVSSTSGLSSTDTQYF

clone_size: .
j_call: TRBJ1-1
v_call: TRBV7-3
d_call: .
cdr3_nt: TGTGCCAGCAGCTTAAGTCCAGTAACTAACACTGAAGCTTTCTTT
cdr3_aa: CASSLSPVTNTEAFF

clone_size: .
j_call: TRBJ2-1
v_call: TRBV11-3
d_call: TRBD2
cdr3_nt: TGTGTCAGCAGCCAGACTAGCAGAGTTTACAATGAGCACTTCTTC
cdr3_aa: CVSSQTSRVYNEHFF

clone_size: .
j_call: TRBJ2-7
v_call: TRBV11-2
d_call: .
cdr3_nt: TGTGCCAGCAGTGCTGTTGGGGCCTACGAGCAGTACTTC
cdr3_aa: CASSAVGAYEQYF

clone_size: .
j_call: TRBJ2-1
v_call: TRBV11-2
d_call: TRBD2
cdr3_nt: TGTACCAGCAGCCCCGCTCTGGGATTAGCGGGAGACAATGAGCAGTTCTTC
cdr3_aa: CTSSPALGLAGDNEQFF

clone_size: .
j_call: TRBJ2-2
v_call: TRBV28
d_call: .
cdr3_nt: TGTGCCAACAGTTCCCCTCCGTATCGGGGGCCTAACACCGGGGAGCTGTTTTTT
cdr3_aa: CANSSPPYRGPNTGELFF

clone_size: .
j_call: TRBJ2-3
v_call: TRBV29-1
d_call: .
cdr3_nt: TGCGGCCTCAGGACCTCGCAATTATCAGGGGAGCAGTATTTT
cdr3_aa: CGLRTSQLSGEQYF

clone_size: many
j_call: TRBJ2-2
v_call: TRBV5-1
d_call: TRBD2
cdr3_nt: TGCGCCAGCAGCTTTAGAGCGGGAGTCGGTCCCGGGGAGCTGTTTTTT
cdr3_aa: CASSFRAGVGPGELFF

clone_size: once
j_call: TRBJ1-2
v_call: TRBV30
d_call: TRBD1
cdr3_nt: TGTGTCTGGAGGGGGCCCCGTGGAGGGGCCTATGGCTACACCTTC
cdr3_aa: CVWRGPRGGAYGYTF

clone_size: few
j_call: TRBJ2-1
v_call: TRBV24-1
d_call: TRBD2
cdr3_nt: TGTGCCACCAGTGATCCCGTAGCGGGAGTGGGTGAGCAGTTCTTC
cdr3_aa: CATSDPVAGVGEQFF

clone_size: .
j_call: TRBJ2-7
v_call: TRBV6-1
d_call: .
cdr3_nt: TGTGCCAGCAGTTTAGAAGAGACGGGCTCCTACAAGCAGTACTTC
cdr3_aa: CASSLEETGSYKQYF

clone_size: .
j_call: TRBJ1-5
v_call: TRBV11-2
d_call: .
cdr3_nt: TGTGCCAGCAGCTCGTACGGGGGAGTGGATCAGCCCCAGCTTTTT
cdr3_aa: CASSSYGGVDQPQLF

clone_size: .
j_call: TRBJ1-6
v_call: TRBV4-1
d_call: .
cdr3_nt: TGTGCCAGCAGCCTAGATCCCGGCCGGCCCCTCCACTTT
cdr3_aa: CASSLDPGRPLHF

clone_size: .
j_call: TRBJ1-4
v_call: TRBV7-9
d_call: .
cdr3_nt: TGTGGCAGCAGCTTAGCCACCAATAATGAAAAACTGTTTTTT
cdr3_aa: CGSSLATNNEKLFF

clone_size: .
j_call: TRBJ2-7
v_call: TRBV29-1
d_call: .
cdr3_nt: TGCAGTGTTGCGGGGACAGCAGCAACATGCGAGCAGTACTTC
cdr3_aa: CSVAGTAATCEQYF

clone_size: .
j_call: TRBJ1-1
v_call: TRBV12-3/TRBV12-4
d_call: .
cdr3_nt: TGTGTCAGCAGTTTTTCCCGCGGTGGCAGTGAAGCTTTCTTT
cdr3_aa: CVSSFSRGGSEAFF

clone_size: many
j_call: TRBJ2-7
v_call: TRBV4-1
d_call: .
cdr3_nt: TGCGCCAGCAGGGGGAACGGCCGCTACGAGCAGTACTTC
cdr3_aa: CASRGNGRYEQYF

clone_size: .
j_call: TRBJ2-1
v_call: TRBV12-5
d_call: .
cdr3_nt: TGTGCTAGTGCCCCCCCTGGGGGACCCCTCAATGGGCAGTTCTTC
cdr3_aa: CASAPPGGPLNGQFF

clone_size: .
j_call: TRBJ2-2
v_call: TRBV11-2
d_call: .
cdr3_nt: TGTACCAGTAGCTTAGACCCTTCCGGGGAGCTATTTTTT
cdr3_aa: CTSSLDPSGELFF

clone_size: .
j_call: TRBJ1-3
v_call: TRBV15
d_call: .
cdr3_nt: TGTGCCACCAGCAGAGCGGGCTCTGGAAACACCATATATTTT
cdr3_aa: CATSRAGSGNTIYF

clone_size: .
j_call: TRBJ2-4
v_call: TRBV13
d_call: TRBD1
cdr3_nt: TGTGCCAGCAGCCTCAGACAGGGGGTGGGGACCAAAAACATTCAGTACTTC
cdr3_aa: CASSLRQGVGTKNIQYF

clone_size: many
j_call: TRBJ1-6
v_call: TRBV12-3/TRBV12-4
d_call: .
cdr3_nt: TGTGCCAGCAGTTTGTCCGGTTCACCCCTCCACTTT
cdr3_aa: CASSLSGSPLHF

clone_size: .
j_call: TRBJ2-1
v_call: TRBV11-2
d_call: .
cdr3_nt: TGTGCCAGCGGCTTAGATGATGGGGAGAACAATGAGCAGTTCTTC
cdr3_aa: CASGLDDGENNEQFF

clone_size: .
j_call: TRBJ2-1
v_call: TRBV5-5
d_call: TRBD2
cdr3_nt: TGTGCCAGCAGCTTCGGGTCGTCTAGCGGCTACAATGAGCAGTTATTC
cdr3_aa: CASSFGSSSGYNEQLF